Sequencing of this TCR beta chain was carried out in a study of T cell responses to AZD1222 COVID-19 vaccine. Germline loops: CDR1 KGHSH, CDR2 LQKENI. With 2 bases removed from V and 1 base from J, the gap between germline ends came to 8 bases. This CDR3 is 14 amino acids long. Concerning this clone itself: Its target is not known.

Sequenced by immunoSEQ multiplex PCR; TCRdb stores in-frame clones only, minus some. The top ten hold around 1.6% of the sample, which has approximately 150,000 clones, roughly nine tenths seen once. Regarding the study as a whole: White British people made up most donors, females outnumbered males, and clonal diversity was possibly underestimated. Spike-specific TCR breadth and depth were elevated following two AZD1222 doses. Baseline seropositives among AZD1222 recipients totaled only 5 to 7. Sampling captured repertoires only after the peak T cell response.

The V and J genes are TRBV18 and TRBJ1-1; no clear D. Sequenced material: peripheral blood, taken on day 0 of AZD1222 vaccination. This TCR was recovered from an adult in good health. CDR3 in amino acids: CASSPKQRNTEAFF. In DNA, the CDR3 is TGTGCCAGCTCACCAAAACAACGGAACACTGAAGCTTTCTTT. Variable domain in full (rest from reference TRBV18 and TRBJ1-1): NAGVMQNPRHLVRRRGQEARLRCSPMKGHSHVYWYRQLPEEGLKFMVYLQKENIIDESGMPKERFSAEFPKEGPSILRIQQVVRGDSAAYFCASSPKQRNTEAFFGQGTRLTVV.